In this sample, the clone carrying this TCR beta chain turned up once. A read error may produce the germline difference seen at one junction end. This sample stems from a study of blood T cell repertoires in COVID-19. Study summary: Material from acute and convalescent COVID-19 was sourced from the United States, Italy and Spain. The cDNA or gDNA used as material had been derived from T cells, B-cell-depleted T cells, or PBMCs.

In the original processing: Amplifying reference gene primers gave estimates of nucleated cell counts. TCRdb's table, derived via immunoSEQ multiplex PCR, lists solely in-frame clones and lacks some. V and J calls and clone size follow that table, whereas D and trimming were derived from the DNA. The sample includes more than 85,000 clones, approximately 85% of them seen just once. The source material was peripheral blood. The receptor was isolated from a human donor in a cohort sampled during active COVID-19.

CDR3 sequence (DNA): TGTGCCAGCAGCTCGGGACAGGGGAAAATTCACTTC. The encoded protein is CASSSGQGKIHF. V gene TRBV28 combines with J gene TRBJ2-7, with TRBD1 identical over 10 bases. Germline V gene sequence: CDR1 MDHEN, CDR2 SYDVKM. This CDR3 contains 12 residues.